Each of the 25 T cell receptor beta chains below was sequenced from the same sample in a study of blood T cell repertoires in COVID-19. Only in-frame clones appear in the TCRdb table, and some are missing; sequencing was by immunoSEQ multiplex PCR. Of over 250,000 clones listed, approximately 92% are singletons. Material for sequencing was PBMCs or T cells enriched from blood (not recorded which). The receptors were sampled from a woman younger than 30 who had recovered from COVID-19.

V is TRBV9 and J is TRBJ1-2; tentative D call: TRBD1 (5 bases). Trimming took off 0 bases at V and 4 bases at J, with 19 bases between the two ends. Germline V gene lookup returns CDR1 SGDLS and CDR2 YYNGEE. CDR3 size: 17 residues. The CDR3, as DNA: TGTGCCAGCAGCGTAGGGGCGGTTATGTTGACAGCCTATGGCTACACCTTC. Translated, it gives CASSVGAVMLTAYGYTF.

V is TRBV10-3 and J is TRBJ1-3, with unresolved D. Per germline, CDR1 ENHRY and CDR2 SYGVKD. This CDR3 has 15 residues. The V end was cut by 3 bases, the J end by 1 base, with 10 bases between. The CDR3 nucleotides read TGTGCCATCAGTGAATTCGAGGAATCTGGAAACACCATATATTTT. Protein: CAISEFEESGNTIYF.

J is TRBJ1-2 and V is TRBV6-5; D remains unclear. V shed 6 bases and J shed 12 bases, with 17 bases lying between them. Germline V lookup: CDR1 MNHEY, CDR2 SVGAGI. CDR3 size: 12 residues. The CDR3 spells CASSYRNGGHTF. The CDR3 DNA follows: TGTGCCAGCAGCTATAGAAACGGTGGGCACACCTTC.

This clone was seen a single time. The chain uses TRBV4-2 and TRBJ1-2; no clear D gene. Germline V gene sequence: CDR1 LGHNA, CDR2 YNFKEQ. CDR3 size: 15 residues. V shed 0 bases and J shed 1 base, with 9 bases lying between them. In DNA, the CDR3 is TGTGCCAGCAGCCAAGATGTTCGGGATAACTATGGCTACACCTTC. Encoded protein: CASSQDVRDNYGYTF.

This chain links TRBV27 with TRBJ2-3, with TRBD2 matching over 8 bases. The CDR3 is 15 residues long. The V segment lost 6 bases and the J segment 1 base; nucleotides outside the gene matches: 6. Germline CDR1 is MNHEY and CDR2 is SMNVEV (reference sequence). CDR3 coding DNA: TGTGCCAGCAGCCCGGGGGGGCCAGGCACAGATACGCAGTATTTT. Its translation is CASSPGGPGTDTQYF.

The chain links TRBV18 to TRBJ2-7, with 9 bases that match TRBD1. This CDR3 has 15 residues. Trimming removed 6 bases from V and 2 bases from J; junction bases left unmatched: 8. CDR1 and CDR2 from the germline V gene are KGHSH and LQKENI. The DNA for the CDR3 is TGTGCCAGCTCGCCGGGACAGGGAGAAACCTACGAGCAGTACTTC. Translating it yields CASSPGQGETYEQYF.

The sample holds one count of this clone. The chain uses TRBV5-6 and TRBJ1-4; no clear D gene. Germline V gene lookup returns CDR1 SGHDT and CDR2 YYEEEE. Trimming shortened V by 1 base and J by 0 bases, and 16 bases separated the two germline ends. The CDR3 contains 18 residues. CDR3 in DNA: TGTGCCAGCAGCTTGAGATTTTTTCACCCTACAACTAATGAAAAACTGTTTTTT. Translating it yields CASSLRFFHPTTNEKLFF.

The rearrangement uses TRBV7-3 and TRBJ1-1; D gene uncertain. The V and J ends lost 3 bases and 1 base respectively, with 6 bases between them. Germline CDR1 is SGHTA and CDR2 is FQGTGA. The CDR3 is made up of 13 amino acids. The CDR3 nucleotides read TGTGCCAGCAGCTTGCGTAAGAACACTGAAGCTTTCTTT. Translating it yields CASSLRKNTEAFF.

This clone was observed once. J is TRBJ2-1 and V is TRBV11-2, with 13 bases lining up with TRBD2. V trimming: 5 bases; J trimming: 8 bases; junction bases outside the gene matches: 9. The germline V gene has CDR1 SGHAT and CDR2 FQNNGV. This CDR3 spans 16 amino acids. In nucleotides, the CDR3 is TGTGCCAGCAGCCAGGGACTAGCGGGGCTCGAGCATGAGCAGTTCTTC. Translating gives CASSQGLAGLEHEQFF.

The chain joins TRBV5-8 to TRBJ2-7, with D possibly being TRBD2 (5 bases). Germline-derived CDR1 and CDR2 are SGHTS and YDEGEE. The CDR3 runs to 13 residues. V was clipped by 2 bases and J by 2 bases, with 8 bases between them. This chain's CDR3 is CASSLRGPYEQYF. As DNA, the CDR3 is TGTGCCAGCAGCTTACGAGGGCCCTACGAGCAGTACTTC.

This rearrangement joins TRBV2 to TRBJ2-7; 7 nucleotides align to TRBD2. V lost 6 bases to trimming and J lost 7 bases; unmatched junction nucleotides: 15. This CDR3 is built from 15 residues. Germline loops: CDR1 SNHLY, CDR2 FYNNEI. CDR3 sequence: CASRDPGLVIAEQYF. The CDR3 region has the DNA TGTGCCAGCAGGGACCCCGGACTAGTTATAGCGGAGCAGTACTTC.

The chain links TRBV11-2 to TRBJ1-3; possible D gene TRBD1, 6 bases. The CDR3 has 15 residues. CDR1 SGHAT and CDR2 FQNNGV come from the germline V gene. The germline V and J ends were trimmed by 2 bases and 0 bases, with 8 bases remaining between them. CDR3 region: CASSLRGSSGNTIYF. CDR3 coding DNA: TGTGCCAGCAGCTTAAGGGGGAGCTCTGGAAACACCATATATTTT.

The chain employs TRBV11-2 and TRBJ2-7, with D unclear. There are 15 residues in the CDR3. V lost 5 bases and J 6 bases, leaving 20 bases between the germline ends. Germline V CDR1 and CDR2: SGHAT, FQNNGV. In nucleotides, the CDR3 is TGTGCCAGCAGCATCGACAACCCAGACGCGTTCGAGCAGTACTTC. Protein: CASSIDNPDAFEQYF.

The chain combines TRBV29-1 with TRBJ2-1; TRBD2 agrees at 13 bases. This CDR3 has 15 residues. The ends lost 7 bases at V and 7 bases at J; junction bases unmatched: 10. Germline V gene data show CDR1 as SQVTM and CDR2 as ANQGSEA. This CDR3 reads CSANILAGGPNEQFF. The CDR3 DNA follows: TGCAGCGCCAACATACTAGCGGGGGGGCCTAATGAGCAGTTCTTC.

The chain couples TRBV10-1 to TRBJ1-1; possibly TRBD1 for D (5 bases). The CDR3 runs to 13 residues. The germline V gene encodes CDR1 WNHNN and CDR2 SYGVQD (reference sequence). V lost 6 bases and J 3 bases, leaving 11 bases between the germline ends. CDR3 residues: CASSPGGYTEAFF. For the CDR3, the DNA is TGCGCCAGCAGCCCGGGGGGGTACACTGAAGCTTTCTTT.

This chain links TRBV5-1 with TRBJ1-5; D ambiguous. The CDR3 contains 13 residues. Germline assignment: CDR1 SGHRS and CDR2 YFSETQ. Between the trimmed V and J ends, which lost 4 bases and 4 bases, there was a span of 9 bases. The CDR3 DNA sequence: TGCGCCAGCAGCGGAGAACCAAATCAGCCCCAGCATTTT. Translating it yields CASSGEPNQPQHF.

The J gene is TRBJ1-4, the V gene TRBV9, with TRBD1 identical over 10 bases. With V trimmed by 4 bases and J by 8 bases, 5 bases remained unmatched. The CDR3 totals 14 residues. CDR1 and CDR2 from the germline V gene are SGDLS and YYNGEE. CDR3 in amino acids: CASSFRDRGEKLFF. CDR3 in DNA: TGTGCCAGCAGCTTCCGGGACAGGGGCGAAAAACTGTTTTTT.

This chain's CDR3 is CASSPRNSPNTGELFF. In nucleotides, the CDR3 is TGCGCCAGCAGCCCGCGTAACAGCCCGAACACCGGGGAGCTGTTTTTT. This sequence joins TRBV5-1 and TRBJ2-2; D unclear. The CDR3 is 16 amino acids. Per the germline V gene, CDR1 is SGHRS and CDR2 is YFSETQ. Trimming left V 4 bases short and J 0 bases short, with 13 bases between.

This clone was seen a handful of times. J is TRBJ1-1 and V is TRBV20-1; D is unclear. This CDR3 has 11 amino acids. Between the trimmed V and J ends, which lost 3 bases and 7 bases, there was a span of 9 bases. Germline-derived CDR1 and CDR2 are DFQATT and SNEGSKA (reference sequence). CDR3 DNA: TGCAGTGCTAGTGGAGGGAATGAAGCTTTCTTT. Protein product: CSASGGNEAFF.

The chain joins TRBV3-1 (or the pseudogene TRBV3-2) to TRBJ2-1, with 10 bases matching TRBD1. CDR1 is LGHDT, CDR2 YNNKEL, per germline (reference sequence). The CDR3 loop spans 17 amino acids. With V trimmed by 3 bases and J by 4 bases, 9 bases remained unmatched. This CDR3 reads CASSQMGRGQGYNEQFF. CDR3 in DNA: TGTGCCAGCAGCCAGATGGGCCGGGGACAGGGGTACAATGAGCAGTTCTTC.

V and J are TRBV15 and TRBJ2-3; 8 nucleotides align to TRBD1. Germline values: CDR1 LNHNV, CDR2 YYDKDF (reference sequence). CDR3 length: 15 amino acids. The junction had 4 bases not matched to a gene; V was cut back by 5 bases and J by 0 bases. The CDR3 nucleotides are TGTGCCACCAGCCCAGGGGGCAAAAGCACAGATACGCAGTATTTT. It encodes CATSPGGKSTDTQYF.

CDR3 region: CASSPGTGRDTEAFF. DNA for the CDR3: TGTGCCAGCAGTCCGGGGACAGGGAGGGACACTGAAGCTTTCTTT. This rearrangement joins TRBV27 to TRBJ1-1; 9 nucleotides match TRBD1. Germline V gives CDR1 MNHEY, CDR2 SMNVEV (reference sequence). This CDR3 spans 15 amino acids. The V and J ends lost 5 bases and 3 bases, in that order; junction bases with no gene match: 7.

The gene calls are TRBV5-1 and TRBJ1-1, with 9 nucleotides matching TRBD1. Looked up from germline, CDR1 is SGHRS and CDR2 is YFSETQ. The CDR3 is made up of 14 amino acids. Trimming removed 4 bases from V and 6 bases from J; junction bases left unmatched: 7. The CDR3 bases are TGCGCCAGCAGCCTTAGGACAGGGGAATCTGAAGCTTTCTTT. It codes for CASSLRTGESEAFF.

The chain has TRBV25-1 and TRBJ2-7, with a tentative D call TRBD1 (6 bases). The CDR3 is made up of 14 amino acids. Germline V gives CDR1 MGHDK, CDR2 SYGVNS. Trimming cost V 3 bases and J 3 bases, with 12 bases left between them. CDR3 loop: CASSDTGTLYEQYF. The CDR3 DNA follows: TGTGCCAGCAGTGACACCGGGACACTCTACGAGCAGTACTTC.

This chain joins TRBV5-5 and TRBJ1-5; 9 bases align to TRBD1. Trimming removed 4 bases from V and 0 bases from J; junction bases left unmatched: 2. The CDR3 covers 15 residues. Germline loops: CDR1 SGHKS, CDR2 YYEKEE (reference sequence). The CDR3 protein is CASSRTGVSNQPQHF. The CDR3 region has the DNA TGTGCCAGCAGCCGGACAGGGGTTAGCAATCAGCCCCAGCATTTT. The complete variable domain, with remaining parts taken from reference TRBV5-5 and TRBJ1-5, reads DAGVTQSPTHLIKTRGQQVTLRCSPISGHKSVSWYQQVLGQGPQFIFQYYEKEERGRGNFPDRFSARQFPNYSSELNVNALLLGDSALYLCASSRTGVSNQPQHFGDGTRLSIL.